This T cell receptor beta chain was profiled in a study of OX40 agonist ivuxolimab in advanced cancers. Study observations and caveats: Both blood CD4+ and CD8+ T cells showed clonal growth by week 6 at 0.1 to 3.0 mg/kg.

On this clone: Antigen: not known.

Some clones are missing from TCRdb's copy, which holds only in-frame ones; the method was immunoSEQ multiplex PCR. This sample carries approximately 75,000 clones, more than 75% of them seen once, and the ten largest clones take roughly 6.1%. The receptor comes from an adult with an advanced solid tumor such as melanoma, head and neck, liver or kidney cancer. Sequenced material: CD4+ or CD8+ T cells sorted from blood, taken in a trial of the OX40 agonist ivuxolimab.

The CDR3 bases are TGTGCCAGCAGTTTCGTCCAGCGCGCTAGCACAGATACGCAGTATTTT. As protein: CASSFVQRASTDTQYF. V gene TRBV27 combines with J gene TRBJ2-3; D gene ambiguous. Germline V gives CDR1 MNHEY, CDR2 SMNVEV (reference sequence). The CDR3 contains 16 residues. The V gene lost 3 bases and the J gene lost 0 bases, with 13 bases spanning the gap.